This entry features one T cell receptor beta chain sequence. This clonotype appeared a few times. What antigen it recognizes has not been identified. Within one base of it there is no much larger clone, and no base qualities were kept. From its cysteine to its phenylalanine, the CDR3 spans 15 amino acids. CDR3 DNA is the only sequence kept; it has 45 bases, read in frame from the first base. CDR1 and CDR2, looked up from the germline V gene, are KGHDR and SFDVKD. V loses 3 bases of germline sequence and J loses 5 bases, and the interval between the two ends is 15 bases. Every donor was a healthy Caucasian. The twin cohort consisted of three pairs of female monozygotic twins, all aged roughly 18 to 30 years. Peripheral blood mononuclear cells were the source from which RNA for the TCR libraries was isolated. The data belong to a study of identical twins listed by TCRdb under 2016. About the study as a whole: To test whether fetal clonotypes persist, this study deep-sequenced TCR alpha and beta repertoires from monozygotic twins, from unrelated adults of various ages, and from cord blood. To rule out contamination, replicate twin experiments were performed at different times with different library preparation protocols.

On the study overall, not on this receptor specifically: Out-of-frame TCR alpha sharing in monozygotic twins was systematically underestimated by recombination models, whereas sharing between unrelated individuals was in agreement with the recombination models. Conclusions relied on cross-sectional statistical analysis, since the same donors could not be followed over many years. Compared with coincidental sharing between unrelated individuals, out-of-frame TCR alpha sequences shared between twins had an excess of sequences with low generation probability. In beta out-of-frame sequences, excess twin sharing was weaker, because having fewer shared sequences lowered the signal-to-noise ratio. Abundant cord blood beta clonotypes had fewer insertions, young adult naive repertoires showed a similar but weaker trend, and memory repertoires showed no such trend. Invariant T cells such as MAIT and iNKT could partly confound zero-insertion analyses, though diverse VJ usage argued against this for most clonotypes.

Libraries were built with 5' RACE. TCRdb lists the instrument as Illumina HiSeq 2000. Template switching added a universal primer binding site, and the final cDNA carried a unique molecular identifier that allowed TCR cDNA molecules to be counted accurately. Specific primers in the conserved constant-segment region were used to synthesize first-strand cDNA for the TCR alpha and beta chains. To control for contamination, every cDNA library carried two barcodes: a SMART-Mk sample barcode plus Illumina barcodes. TruSeq adapter sequences along with Illumina sample barcodes were introduced in two successive PCR steps. Sequencing of the TCR alpha and beta cDNA libraries was done on the Illumina HiSeq platform using custom primers. Per the source publication's procedure: Unique molecular identifiers were extracted from raw reads with MiGEC, and CDR3 positions were determined with MiXCR. Recombination models were inferred per individual with the repgenHMM and IGoR tools using an EM algorithm. Shared clonotypes were analyzed with the tcR package in R, and sharing was normalized by the product of cloneset sizes. To study raw recombination without the effects of thymic and clonal selection, out-of-frame nonproductive sequences were analyzed. Through fastp at Q25 and MiXCR, TCRdb rebuilt clones from the public reads, retaining in-frame beta chains. Rows matching on CDR3 protein sequence are summarized as one entry with the most common DNA and genes. These V and J calls rely on TCRdb rather than the paper's analysis. This sample holds about 660,000 distinct CDR3 sequences; about 9.4% were observed only once. The ten largest clones capture about 0.98% of the sample.

These data also formed part of another study, on yellow fever vaccine responses in identical twins. The second publication reports: The authors reported that the T cell response to vaccination in identical twins appeared partly convergent and partly personalized. In identical twins, the study followed T cell clones that responded to the vaccine with precision.

The receptor comes from a woman aged 18 to 35 in good health. The chain is made from TRBV24-1 and TRBJ2-5, with the D gene not clear enough to name. The material sequenced was PBMCs. The nucleotides read TGTGCCACCAGTGATAGTTCCGACGCTGGGGAGACCCAGTACTTC. It translates to CATSDSSDAGETQYF.